This record concerns one T cell receptor beta chain sequence. The data were obtained in a study of blood T cell repertoires in COVID-19. About the research overall: T cells, B-cell-depleted T cells, or PBMCs provided the cDNA or gDNA that served as material.

Sequenced by immunoSEQ multiplex PCR; TCRdb stores in-frame clones only, minus some. The sample has around 310,000 clones, about 93% seen once. The CDR3 consists of 16 residues. Germline values: CDR1 SEHNR, CDR2 FQNEAQ (reference sequence). Trimming took 5 bases from V and 4 from J, leaving 19 bases between them. Sequencing was done on a sample of peripheral blood. The rearrangement links TRBV7-9 to TRBJ2-3; D remains ambiguous. This TCR came from a woman in her 30s with COVID-19, enrolled during active disease. The CDR3 region has the DNA TGTGCCAGCAGCCTTAGGAAAATCGGGTCCGCAGATACGCAGTATTTT. Translated, it gives CASSLRKIGSADTQYF. Combining the CDR3 with reference TRBV7-9 and TRBJ2-3 gives the whole variable domain DTGVSQNPRHKITKRGQNVTFRCDPISEHNRLYWYRQTLGQGPEFLTYFQNEAQLEKSRLLSDRFSAERPKGSFSTLEIQRTEQGDSAMYLCASSLRKIGSADTQYFGPGTRLTVL.